This T cell receptor (beta chain) derives from a study of CD8+CD57+ T cells in acquired aplastic anemia. V dropped 3 bases and J dropped 3 bases, with 8 bases sitting between them. The CDR3 runs 13 residues. Germline CDR1 and CDR2: SGHTA and FQGNSA. Both TCR beta VDJ combination and CDR3 sequence profiling were carried out. Genomic DNA was the template for this profiling. A single record per CDR3 protein comes from TCRdb applying MiXCR to the reads. Of around 220,000 distinct CDR3 sequences in the sample, about half were seen once. CD8+CD57+ cell expansion had been shown by flow cytometry in patients chosen for sequencing.

Sequencing was carried out using sorted CD4+, CD8+, or CD8+CD57+ T cells (not recorded which) from PBMCs. This chain links TRBV7-2 with TRBJ1-1, with D hard to call. The origin of this receptor is a human donor with aplastic anemia. The CDR3 protein is CASSFGQYTEAFF. CDR3 nucleotide sequence: TGTGCCAGCAGCTTCGGGCAGTACACTGAAGCTTTCTTT.